This TCR beta chain appears in the sequencing data of a study of T-cell reconstitution after alpha-beta-depleted transplantation in children. This clonotype was recorded at least ten times. The CDR3 totals 16 residues. The V end was cut by 0 bases, the J end by 3 bases, with 15 bases between. Researchers prepared the TCRbeta library using unique molecular identifiers, the study reports. TCRdb re-derived calls from the PCR reads in MiXCR, one entry per CDR3 protein. In the table there are roughly 220,000 distinct CDR3 sequences, about 8.4% of which are singletons. The sequence was obtained from a male patient under 10 years old who had a stem cell transplant for acute myeloid leukemia, so the T cells may come from the graft donor. The sequencing used PBMCs, mostly from graft donor cells, collected 360 days after TCRalphabeta/CD19-depleted stem cell transplant. The chain couples TRBV12-3 or TRBV12-4 to TRBJ2-7; D ambiguous. The CDR3 spells CASSLAAQLTVYEQYF. CDR3 nucleotides: TGTGCCAGCAGTTTAGCCGCCCAGTTAACTGTCTACGAGCAGTACTTC.